This T cell receptor (beta chain) is drawn from a study of T cell repertoires in aging, cancer and after chemotherapy. Study context: Pre- and post-chemotherapy samples were paired from chronic lymphocytic leukemia patients treated with fludarabine- or bendamustine-based regimens. The full dataset contained some 8.7 million TCR reads. Study conclusions and caveats: Untreated cancer patients had significantly lower blood TCR diversity than age-matched healthy donors.

About this clonotype itself: Antigen specificity is unknown.

Multiplex touch-down PCR with TRB-A/B primers amplified rearranged V-D-J TRB sequences. MiXCR was run by TCRdb on the multiplex PCR reads, yielding one entry per CDR3 protein. The repertoire holds about 3,200 distinct CDR3 sequences, with 21% as singletons. Germline CDR1 is SGHAT and CDR2 is FQNNGV. CDR3 length: 21 amino acids. V gave up 4 bases and J gave up 3 bases; unmatched junction bases: 19. TCR beta rearrangements were amplified from peripheral blood genomic DNA. The sequencing sample was made of blood. The V and J genes are TRBV11-2 and TRBJ2-3, with TRBD2 matching 13 bases. The TCR comes from a human donor with a blood cancer. For the CDR3, the DNA is TGTGCCAGCAGCTCCCAGAAGCGGACTAGCGGGAGAGTTAAAAATACAGATACGCAGTATTTT. It translates to CASSSQKRTSGRVKNTDTQYF.